Following are 6 T cell receptor beta chains from one sample sequenced in a study of T cell clonality in common variable immunodeficiency (dated by TCRdb to between 2014 and 2016). The full study reports these points: CVID TCRbeta sequences were reported to have fewer deletions and N-nucleotide insertions and to lack highly modified clones with 13 or more V deletions.

Their recognized antigens are unknown. Library preparation employed the immunoSEQ multiplex PCR assay. Sourced from immuneACCESS, this table was stored by TCRdb with only in-frame sequences that have V and J called. A share of the clones is absent; for the studies checked, an unresolved V gene accounts for under half, and the remainder has no known explanation. This sample has around 42,000 clones in the table, none counted a single time. Roughly 6% of the sample lies in the top ten. The source material was peripheral blood mononuclear cells. These receptors were obtained from a human donor with common variable immunodeficiency.

As regards this clone: The read comes to an end 3 residues before the CDR3 does, leaving the germline J gene to fill in the end. The V and J genes are TRBV10-3 and TRBJ2-7, with TRBD1 matching 8 bases. Germline V gives CDR1 ENHRY, CDR2 SYGVKD. CDR3 length: 17 residues. Trimming took 2 bases from V and 4 from J; bases not matched to a gene: 13. This CDR3 is CAISETDGQGVDYEQYF. CDR3 DNA, as far as it was read: TGTGCCATCAGTGAGACCGACGGACAGGGAGTTGATTACGAG.

In this sample, this clone turned up many times. This CDR3 reads CASSQTGASIQYF. Incomplete CDR3 DNA: TGTGCCAGCAGCCAAACAGGGGCGTCCATT. V is TRBV5-4 and J is TRBJ2-4, with 7 bases identical to TRBD1. The read falls 3 residues short of the CDR3 end, and the missing part is taken from the germline J gene. Losses at the gene ends were 4 bases for V and 9 bases for J; bases not matched to a gene: 7. This CDR3 comprises 13 residues. CDR1 is SGHNT and CDR2 is YYREEE in the germline V gene (reference sequence).

This clone was observed a handful of times. The read is 3 residues too short to cover the CDR3 end, so that end is filled in from the germline J gene. V and J are TRBV5-1 and TRBJ2-2; 9 bases agree with TRBD1. The CDR3 consists of 18 residues. In germline, CDR1 is SGHRS, CDR2 YFSETQ. With V trimmed by 1 base and J by 4 bases, 11 bases remained unmatched. The covered CDR3 bases are TGCGCCAGCAGCTTGTTTGGGGTAGGACAGGGGTCCACCGGGGAG. It specifies CASSLFGVGQGSTGE. The whole CDR3 sequence reads CASSLFGVGQGSTGELFF. Supplemented by reference TRBV5-1 and TRBJ2-2, the full variable domain reads KAGVTQTPRYLIKTRGQQVTLSCSPISGHRSVSWYQQTPGQGLQFLFEYFSETQRNKGNFPGRFSGRQFSNSRSEMNVSTLELGDSALYLCASSLFGVGQGSTGELFFGEGSRLTVL.

This clone appeared many times. Sequencing ends 3 residues short of the CDR3 end; the germline J gene provides the rest. The V and J genes are TRBV7-3 and TRBJ2-1, with D hard to call. Germline V lookup: CDR1 SGHTA, CDR2 FQGTGA. This CDR3 is 14 amino acids long. The V and J ends lost 8 bases and 3 bases respectively, with 14 bases between them. The CDR3 loop is CASGRFGNYNEQFF. The DNA read from the CDR3 is TGTGCCAGCGGCCGATTTGGCAACTACAATGAG.

This clone appeared a few times. The sequenced fragment ends 3 residues before the CDR3 boundary, so the rest is inferred from the germline J gene. The chain links TRBV20-1 to TRBJ2-7; 7 bases line up with TRBD1. Germline lookup yields CDR1 DFQATT and CDR2 SNEGSKA (reference sequence). V was clipped by 2 bases and J by 1 base; unmatched bases: 5. This CDR3 spans 14 amino acids. The sequenced CDR3 bases are TGCAGTGCTAGAAGACCGGGACAGTCCTACGAG. It yields the protein CSARRPGQSYE. The full CDR3 protein is CSARRPGQSYEQYF.

This clone was counted a few times. The read gets to within 3 residues of the CDR3 end, and the germline J gene fills in the rest. The gene calls are TRBV2 and TRBJ1-4; D call uncertain. CDR1 is SNHLY, CDR2 FYNNEI, per germline. The ends were cut back, 5 bases at V and 2 bases at J, with 12 bases in the middle. This CDR3 is 15 amino acids long. The CDR3 bases that were read are TGTGCCAGCAGTCCCGGCGGGGTTACTAATGAAAAA. Its translation is CASSPGGVTNEK. The complete CDR3 sequence is CASSPGGVTNEKLFF. Combining the CDR3 with reference TRBV2 and TRBJ1-4 gives the whole variable domain EPEVTQTPSHQVTQMGQEVILRCVPISNHLYFYWYRQILGQKVEFLVSFYNNEISEKSEIFDDQFSVERPDGSNFTLKIRSTKLEDSAMYFCASSPGGVTNEKLFFGSGTQLSVL.